The following is a T cell receptor beta chain sequence with its context. This clonotype was detected only a few times. Its antigen is not yet known. Base qualities are not recorded, but no much larger clone differs from it by a single base. To prepare the library, RACE was applied. Sequencer: NextSeq 500. During library preparation, unique molecular identifiers were attached to individual cDNA molecules so that TCRs could be counted in a quantitative, reproducible way. Both TCR alpha and TCR beta chains were sequenced from each blood RNA sample. Per the source publication's procedure: The median number of TCRs per sample was 85,000 to 100,000, ranging from about 20,000 to 700,000. V, J and CDR3 annotation of the TCR reads was carried out using the Decombinator software suite. For PS versus PT1 abundance plots, all samples were subsampled to the same number of TCRs (28,000). TCRs were defined as expanded if absent before sensitization and observed at least eight times at the 2-week time point. The public reads were reanalyzed by TCRdb: fastp trimming at Q25, MiXCR alignment, in-frame beta chains only. Every distinct CDR3 protein forms one entry, paired with its most common genes and DNA. TCRdb, not the original authors, processed these V and J calls. Present in this sample are 180,000 or so distinct CDR3 sequences, about 31% of which were seen just once. Together, the top ten hold roughly 3% of the sample.

This sample was taken from a study of human T cells and chemical hapten exposure (dated by TCRdb to the early 2020s). Context from the whole study: For sensitization, 2% DPC in acetone was applied to a 2 cm by 2 cm area of upper inner arm skin. Blood was sampled from patients pre-sensitization (week 0) and at 2, 6 and about 24 weeks after DPC sensitization. Most of the patients in the cohort were female, and the cohort covered alopecia areata with under or over 50% scalp involvement, alopecia totalis and alopecia universalis. This study followed changes in the peripheral blood TCR repertoire in vivo during primary and secondary sensitization of alopecia patients to the hapten diphenylcyclopropenone (DPC). Patch testing was done on the upper back using Finn chambers containing 0.01% DPC, and results were scored after 6 days according to International Contact Dermatitis Research Group standards. Libraries were pooled for sequencing, and per-sample TCR yields varied mainly because of small differences in library volumes within the pool. Blood for TCR sequencing was provided by twenty-nine alopecia patients at one to four time points (pre-sensitization, 2, 6 and 24 weeks). Weekly therapeutic DPC doses were additionally applied to the scalp of patients throughout the roughly 24-week study period.

The sample's time point label, decoded: pre-sensitization, week 0. Read against the paper, the sample's treatment or condition label means: therapeutic diphenylcyclopropenone sensitization with weekly scalp DPC. Blood at each patch-test visit was drawn before the patch test was applied. Eligible patients were aged 18 to 70, diagnosed with alopecia, deemed suitable for DPC therapy, and excluded if pregnant. Total RNA was isolated from unfractionated whole blood collected in Tempus Blood RNA tubes. Broad study findings and their caveats: Expanded TCRs formed significantly more large CDR3 similarity clusters than pre-sensitization or healthy control sets, consistent with antigen-driven responses. Because all patients had alopecia, a presumed autoimmune disease, the immune response of the patients might differ from that of healthy individuals. Patch test score was positively correlated with the number of PT1 expanded TCRs, with significance at thresholds 8, 16 and 32 but not at 4. After repeated subsampling, the strength of the expansion versus patch-test correlation and the threshold at which it became significant changed. DPC sensitization did not change the number of TCRs with a frequency above 1 in 1000, and there was no evidence of changes in global repertoire structure.

At the junction V is shortened by 2 bases and J by 3 bases, with 11 bases in between. CDR1 and CDR2 are drawn from the germline V gene (reference sequence): SGHAT, FQDESV. The CDR3 spans 14 residues, from the cysteine through the phenylalanine. CDR3 DNA is the only sequence kept; it has 42 bases, read in frame from the first base. The V and J genes are TRBV11-1 and TRBJ2-7, with the D gene call left open. This TCR came from a woman aged 30 to 39 with alopecia areata. Some clones in this sample may be carry-over from other donors' samples. The material sequenced was whole blood, taken in connection with sensitization to the hapten diphenylcyclopropenone (DPC). This receptor has the CDR3 CASSLTQPDYEQYF. Read as DNA, the sequence is TGTGCCAGCAGCTTAACCCAACCAGACTACGAGCAGTACTTC.